A selection of T cell receptor beta chains follows, all from one sample in a study of T-cell reconstitution after alpha-beta-depleted transplantation in children. TCRdb itself ran the PCR reads through MiXCR, one entry per CDR3 protein. The table shows some 340,000 distinct CDR3 sequences, with around a tenth occurring only once. The sequencing here drew on PBMCs from the stem cell graft donor, taken from the stem cell graft. These receptors originate from a human donor who donated a stem cell graft to a child with acute lymphoblastic leukemia. The CDR3 runs from the conserved cysteine through the conserved F or W. The D gene is left open where the match is weak. For some rows the clone size is stated as once, few or many, or as a class when expanded; others skip it.

j_call v_call clone_size d_call cdr3_aa cdr3_nt
TRBJ2-1 TRBV5-1 . TRBD2 CASGTSGRNHNEQFF TGCGCCAGCGGGACTAGCGGGAGGAACCACAATGAGCAGTTCTTC
TRBJ2-1 TRBV29-1 few TRBD2 CSVEGVSGNRVTYNEQFF TGCAGCGTTGAAGGGGTTAGCGGGAATAGGGTTACCTACAATGAGCAGTTCTTC
TRBJ1-1 TRBV4-3 . . CASSQDRPGEAFF TGCGCCAGCAGCCAAGATCGGCCGGGTGAAGCTTTCTTT
TRBJ2-7 TRBV12-3/TRBV12-4 few TRBD2 CASSTAGLAGTYEQYF TGTGCCAGCAGTACAGCGGGACTAGCGGGGACCTACGAGCAGTACTTC
TRBJ1-2 TRBV20-1 many TRBD1 CSARDFETGANYGYTF TGCAGTGCTAGAGATTTCGAAACAGGGGCTAACTATGGCTACACCTTC
TRBJ2-5 TRBV15 . . CATSRDQLAKETQYF TGTGCCACCAGCAGAGACCAATTAGCAAAAGAGACCCAGTACTTC
TRBJ2-5 TRBV5-1 few . CASNLRPQETQYF TGCGCCAGCAACCTCCGCCCTCAAGAGACCCAGTACTTC
TRBJ1-4 TRBV2 many . CASSPEGPWGGKLFF TGTGCCAGCAGCCCGGAGGGTCCGTGGGGTGGAAAACTGTTTTTT
TRBJ2-1 TRBV5-1 many . CASSLGNSNEQFF TGCGCCAGCAGCTTGGGTAACAGCAATGAGCAGTTCTTC
TRBJ2-2 TRBV28 . . CASSLMRTNTGELFF TGTGCCAGCAGCCTTATGCGGACGAACACCGGGGAGCTGTTTTTT
TRBJ2-5 TRBV4-2 few TRBD2 CASSQTSGRPGGETQYF TGTGCCAGCAGCCAGACTAGCGGGAGGCCAGGGGGAGAGACCCAGTACTTC
TRBJ1-2 TRBV4-3 . . CASSQEWERGTNYGYTF TGCGCCAGCAGCCAAGAATGGGAACGGGGGACTAACTATGGCTACACCTTC
TRBJ2-7 TRBV7-2 . TRBD1 CASSTDRGEQYF TGTGCCAGCAGCACTGACAGGGGCGAGCAGTACTTC
TRBJ1-2 TRBV12-3/TRBV12-4 many TRBD1 CASSLGGNYGYTF TGTGCCAGCAGTCTAGGGGGCAACTATGGCTACACCTTC